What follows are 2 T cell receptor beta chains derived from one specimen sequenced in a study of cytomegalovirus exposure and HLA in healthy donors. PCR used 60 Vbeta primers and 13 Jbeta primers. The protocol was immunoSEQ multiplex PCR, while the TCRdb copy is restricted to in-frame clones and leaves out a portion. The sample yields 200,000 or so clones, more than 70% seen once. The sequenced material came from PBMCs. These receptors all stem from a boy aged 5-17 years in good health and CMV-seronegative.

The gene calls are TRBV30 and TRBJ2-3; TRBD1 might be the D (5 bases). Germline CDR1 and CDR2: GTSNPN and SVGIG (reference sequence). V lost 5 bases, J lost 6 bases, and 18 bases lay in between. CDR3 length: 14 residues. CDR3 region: CAWLPLGPHDTQYF. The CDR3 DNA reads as TGTGCCTGGCTACCGTTGGGGCCTCATGATACGCAGTATTTT.

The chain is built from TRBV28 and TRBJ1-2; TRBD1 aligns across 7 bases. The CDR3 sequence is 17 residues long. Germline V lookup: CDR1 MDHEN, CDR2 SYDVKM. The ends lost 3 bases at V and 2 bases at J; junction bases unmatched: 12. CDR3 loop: CASSFLTGATFNYGYTF. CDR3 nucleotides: TGTGCCAGCAGTTTCCTAACAGGGGCCACCTTCAACTATGGCTACACCTTC.